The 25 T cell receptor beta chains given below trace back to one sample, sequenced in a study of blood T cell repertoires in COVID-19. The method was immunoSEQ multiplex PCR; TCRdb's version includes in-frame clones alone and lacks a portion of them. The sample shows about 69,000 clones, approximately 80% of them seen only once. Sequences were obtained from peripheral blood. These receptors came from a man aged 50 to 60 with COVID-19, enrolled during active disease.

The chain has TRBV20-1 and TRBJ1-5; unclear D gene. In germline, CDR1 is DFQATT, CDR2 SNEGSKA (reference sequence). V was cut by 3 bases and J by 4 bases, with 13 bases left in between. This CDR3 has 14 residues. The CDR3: CSASPRELNQPQHF. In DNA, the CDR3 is TGCAGTGCTAGTCCCCGGGAGCTAAATCAGCCCCAGCATTTT.

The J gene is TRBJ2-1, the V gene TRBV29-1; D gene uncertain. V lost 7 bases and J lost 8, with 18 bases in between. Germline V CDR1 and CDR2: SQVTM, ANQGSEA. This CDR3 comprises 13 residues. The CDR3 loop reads CSGRWAPADEQFF. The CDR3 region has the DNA TGCAGCGGCAGGTGGGCCCCCGCAGATGAGCAGTTCTTC.

Here the CDR3 DNA reads TGTGCCTGGACCCCGGACAGGATCCGCGCCGGGGAGCTGTTTTTT. This gives the protein CAWTPDRIRAGELFF. The V call is TRBV30, the J call TRBJ2-2; 7 bases are a match to TRBD1. In germline, CDR1 is GTSNPN, CDR2 SVGIG (reference sequence). Trimming cost V 4 bases and J 6 bases; bases outside gene matches: 11. There are 15 residues in the CDR3.

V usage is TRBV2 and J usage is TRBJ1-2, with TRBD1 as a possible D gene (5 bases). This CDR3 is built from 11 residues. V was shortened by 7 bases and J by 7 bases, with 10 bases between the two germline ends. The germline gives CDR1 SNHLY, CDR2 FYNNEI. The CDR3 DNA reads TGTGCCAGCAACCCAGGGTCTGGCTACACCTTC. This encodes CASNPGSGYTF.

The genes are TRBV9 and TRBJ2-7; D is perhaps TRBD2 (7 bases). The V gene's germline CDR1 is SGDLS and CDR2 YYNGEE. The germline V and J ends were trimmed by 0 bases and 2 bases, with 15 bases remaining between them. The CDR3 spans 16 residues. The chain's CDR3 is CASSVATGGSPYEQYF. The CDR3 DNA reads TGTGCCAGCAGCGTAGCTACGGGGGGCTCTCCCTACGAGCAGTACTTC.

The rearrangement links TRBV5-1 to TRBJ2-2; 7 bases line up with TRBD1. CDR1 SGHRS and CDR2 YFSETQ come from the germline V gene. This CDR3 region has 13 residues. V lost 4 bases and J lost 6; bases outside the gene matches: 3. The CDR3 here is CASSQTGSGELFF. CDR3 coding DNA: TGCGCCAGCAGCCAGACAGGGTCCGGGGAGCTGTTTTTT.

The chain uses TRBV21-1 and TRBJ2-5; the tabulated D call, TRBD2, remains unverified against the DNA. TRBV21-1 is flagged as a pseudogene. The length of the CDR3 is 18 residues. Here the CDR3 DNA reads TGTGCCAGCAGCACATCATTGCCTACCGCTAAAGCCCAAGAGACCCAGTACTTC. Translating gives CASSTSLPTAKAQETQYF.

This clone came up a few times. The CDR3 region has the DNA TGTGCCAGCAGCCGGGACACCCGCTCTGGAAACACCATATATTTT. Protein product: CASSRDTRSGNTIYF. This chain connects TRBV7-2 to TRBJ1-3; the D gene is possibly TRBD1 (6 bases). Trimming stripped 5 bases from V and 0 bases from J, with 11 bases between. The CDR3 consists of 15 residues. Germline CDR1 and CDR2: SGHTA and FQGNSA.

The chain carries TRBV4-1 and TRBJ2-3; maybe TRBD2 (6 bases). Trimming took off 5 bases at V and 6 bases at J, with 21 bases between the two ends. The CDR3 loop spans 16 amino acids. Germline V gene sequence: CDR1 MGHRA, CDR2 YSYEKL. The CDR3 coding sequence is TGCGCCAGCAGCTTGACTAGTCCCACGGTCGCCGATACGCAGTATTTT. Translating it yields CASSLTSPTVADTQYF.

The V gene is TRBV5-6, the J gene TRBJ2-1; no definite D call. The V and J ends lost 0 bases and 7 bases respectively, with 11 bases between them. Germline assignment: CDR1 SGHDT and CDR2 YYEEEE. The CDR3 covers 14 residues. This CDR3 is CASSLELLPNEQFF. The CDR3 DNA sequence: TGTGCCAGCAGCTTGGAACTGTTGCCGAATGAGCAGTTCTTC.

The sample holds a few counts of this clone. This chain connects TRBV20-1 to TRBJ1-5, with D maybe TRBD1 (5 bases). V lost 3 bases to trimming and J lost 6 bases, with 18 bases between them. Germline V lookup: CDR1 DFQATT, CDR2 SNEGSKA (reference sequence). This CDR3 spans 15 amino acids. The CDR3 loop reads CSASRPRERGQPQHF. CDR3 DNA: TGCAGTGCTAGTCGTCCCAGGGAAAGGGGTCAGCCCCAGCATTTT.

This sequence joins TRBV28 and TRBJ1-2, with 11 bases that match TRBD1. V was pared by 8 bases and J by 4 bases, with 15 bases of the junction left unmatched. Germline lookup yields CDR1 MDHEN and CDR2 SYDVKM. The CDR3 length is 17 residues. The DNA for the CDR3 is TGTGCCAGCGGCTCCCGGGACAGGGGGGTCATCTTCTATGGCTACACCTTC. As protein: CASGSRDRGVIFYGYTF.

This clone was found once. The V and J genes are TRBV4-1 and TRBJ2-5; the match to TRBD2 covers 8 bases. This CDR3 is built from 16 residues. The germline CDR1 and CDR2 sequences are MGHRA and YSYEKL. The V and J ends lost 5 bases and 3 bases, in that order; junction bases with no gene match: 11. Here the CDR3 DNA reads TGCGCCAGCAGCTATCCTCGGGGAGCGGGGGAAGAGACCCAGTACTTC. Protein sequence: CASSYPRGAGEETQYF.

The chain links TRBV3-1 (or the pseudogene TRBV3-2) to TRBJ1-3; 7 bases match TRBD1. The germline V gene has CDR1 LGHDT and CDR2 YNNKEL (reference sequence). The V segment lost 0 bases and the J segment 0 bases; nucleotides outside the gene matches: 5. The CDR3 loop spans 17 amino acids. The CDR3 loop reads CASSQEGGQPSGNTIYF. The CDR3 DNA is TGTGCCAGCAGCCAAGAGGGGGGACAGCCCTCTGGAAACACCATATATTTT.

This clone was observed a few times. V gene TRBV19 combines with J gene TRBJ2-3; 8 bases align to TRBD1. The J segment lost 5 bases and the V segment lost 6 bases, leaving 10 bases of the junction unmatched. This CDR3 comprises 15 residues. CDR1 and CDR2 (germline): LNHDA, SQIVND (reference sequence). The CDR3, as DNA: TGTGCCAGTAGCCGCAGGACAGGGCATGGAGATACGCAGTATTTT. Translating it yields CASSRRTGHGDTQYF.

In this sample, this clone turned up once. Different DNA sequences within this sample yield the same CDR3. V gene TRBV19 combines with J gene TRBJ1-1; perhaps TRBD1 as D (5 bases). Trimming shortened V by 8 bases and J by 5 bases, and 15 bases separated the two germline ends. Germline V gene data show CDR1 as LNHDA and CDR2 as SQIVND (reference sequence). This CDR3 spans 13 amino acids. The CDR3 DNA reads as TGTGCCAGTCTATACCAGGGATTTACTGAAGCTTTCTTT. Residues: CASLYQGFTEAFF.

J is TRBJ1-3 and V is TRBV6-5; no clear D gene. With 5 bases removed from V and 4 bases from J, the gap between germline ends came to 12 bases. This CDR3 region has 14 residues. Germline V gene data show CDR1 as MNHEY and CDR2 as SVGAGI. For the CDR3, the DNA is TGTGCCAGCAGTACCCCAGAATCCGGAAACACCATATATTTT. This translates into CASSTPESGNTIYF.

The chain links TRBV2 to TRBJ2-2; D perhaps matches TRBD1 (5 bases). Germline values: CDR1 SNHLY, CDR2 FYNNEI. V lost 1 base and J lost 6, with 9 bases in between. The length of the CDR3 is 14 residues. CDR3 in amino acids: CASSEGRASGELFF. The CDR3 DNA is TGTGCCAGCAGTGAAGGCAGGGCGTCCGGGGAGCTGTTTTTT.

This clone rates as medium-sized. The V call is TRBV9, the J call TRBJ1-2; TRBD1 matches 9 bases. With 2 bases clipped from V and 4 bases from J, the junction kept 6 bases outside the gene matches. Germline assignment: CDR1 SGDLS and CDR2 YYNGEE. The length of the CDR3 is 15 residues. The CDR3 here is CASSVDTTGGYGYTF. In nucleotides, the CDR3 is TGTGCCAGCAGCGTCGATACGACAGGGGGCTATGGCTACACCTTC.

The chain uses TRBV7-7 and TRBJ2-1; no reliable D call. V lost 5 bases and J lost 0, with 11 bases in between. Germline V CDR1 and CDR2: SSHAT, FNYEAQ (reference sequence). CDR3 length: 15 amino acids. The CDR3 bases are TGTGCCAGCAGCCTGCAGACGGGCTCCTACAATGAGCAGTTCTTC. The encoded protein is CASSLQTGSYNEQFF.

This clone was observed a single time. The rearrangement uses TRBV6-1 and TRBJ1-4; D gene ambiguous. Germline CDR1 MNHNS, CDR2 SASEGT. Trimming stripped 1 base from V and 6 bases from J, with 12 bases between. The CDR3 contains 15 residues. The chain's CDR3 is CASSEGFLRDEKLFF. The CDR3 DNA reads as TGTGCCAGCAGTGAAGGGTTTTTACGGGATGAAAAACTGTTTTTT.

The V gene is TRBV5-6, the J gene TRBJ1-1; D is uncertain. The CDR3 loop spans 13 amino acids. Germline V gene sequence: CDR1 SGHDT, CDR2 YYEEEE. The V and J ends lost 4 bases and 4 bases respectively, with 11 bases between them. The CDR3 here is CASSNGQLTEAFF. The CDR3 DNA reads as TGTGCCAGCAGCAACGGTCAACTCACTGAAGCTTTCTTT.

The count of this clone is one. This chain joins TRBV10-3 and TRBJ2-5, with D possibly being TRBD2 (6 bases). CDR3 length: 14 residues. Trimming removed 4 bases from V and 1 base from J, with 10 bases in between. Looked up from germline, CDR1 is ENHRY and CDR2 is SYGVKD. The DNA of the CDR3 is TGTGCCATCAGTGGGAGGGATCCCCAAGAGACCCAGTACTTC. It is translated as CAISGRDPQETQYF.

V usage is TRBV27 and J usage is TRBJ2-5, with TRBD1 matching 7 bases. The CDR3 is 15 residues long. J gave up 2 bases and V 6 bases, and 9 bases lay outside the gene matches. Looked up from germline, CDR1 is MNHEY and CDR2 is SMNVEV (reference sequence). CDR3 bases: TGTGCCAGCAGCCGCGCCTGGGACAGACAAGAGACCCAGTACTTC. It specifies CASSRAWDRQETQYF.

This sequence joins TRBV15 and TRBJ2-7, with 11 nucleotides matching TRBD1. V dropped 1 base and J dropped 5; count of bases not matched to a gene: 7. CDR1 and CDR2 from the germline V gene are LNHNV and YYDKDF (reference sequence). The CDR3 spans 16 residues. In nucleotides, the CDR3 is TGTGCCACCAGCAGAGGGGGGACAGGGGGTATCGACGAGCAGTACTTC. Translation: CATSRGGTGGIDEQYF.